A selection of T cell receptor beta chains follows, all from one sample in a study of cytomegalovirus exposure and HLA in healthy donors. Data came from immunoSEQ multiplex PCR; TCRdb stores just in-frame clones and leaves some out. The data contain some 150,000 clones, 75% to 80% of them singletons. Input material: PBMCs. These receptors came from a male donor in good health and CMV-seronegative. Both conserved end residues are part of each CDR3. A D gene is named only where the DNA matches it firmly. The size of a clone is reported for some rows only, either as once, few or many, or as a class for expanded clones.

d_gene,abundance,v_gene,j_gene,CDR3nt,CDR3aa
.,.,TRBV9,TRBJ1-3,TGTGCCAGCAGCCCCAGCGGCGGCTCTGGAAACACCATATATTTT,CASSPSGGSGNTIYF
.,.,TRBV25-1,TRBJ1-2,TGTGCCAGCAGTGAATCGGGGGTTCGCTATGGCTACACCTTC,CASSESGVRYGYTF
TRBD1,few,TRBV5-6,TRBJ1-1,TGTGCCAGCAGCAGCCGGGACAGGGAGACTGAAGCTTTCTTT,CASSSRDRETEAFF
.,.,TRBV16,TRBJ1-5,TGTGCCAGCAGCGACTCTACAGGGTTCCAGCCCCAGCATTTT,CASSDSTGFQPQHF
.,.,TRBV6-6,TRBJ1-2,TGTGCCAGCAGACAGCAGGGGTCTGCCAACTATGGCTACACCTTC,CASRQQGSANYGYTF
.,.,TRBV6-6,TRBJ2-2,TGTGCCAGCGGGGCAAGAACCGGGGAGCTGTTTTTT,CASGARTGELFF
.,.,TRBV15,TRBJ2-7,TGTGCCACCAGCAGAGATGGACGGGGGAAGACCTACGAGCAGTACTTC,CATSRDGRGKTYEQYF
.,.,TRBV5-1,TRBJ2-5,TGCGCCAGCAGCTTGGTAGGAGCATCAACTCGAGAGACCCAGTACTTC,CASSLVGASTRETQYF
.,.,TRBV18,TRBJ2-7,TGTGCCAGCTCACCCTTGGGGGCGCAGCACGAGCAGTACTTC,CASSPLGAQHEQYF
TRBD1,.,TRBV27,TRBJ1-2,TGTGCCAGCAGTTTAGGACAGGGGATAAACTATGGCTACACCTTC,CASSLGQGINYGYTF
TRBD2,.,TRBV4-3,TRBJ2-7,TGCGCCAGCAGCCAAGCGCTTGTCGGGGGGTCCTACGAGCAGTACTTC,CASSQALVGGSYEQYF
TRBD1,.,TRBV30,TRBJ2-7,TGTGCCTGGAGTGTTCCCGGGACAGGGGGGTACGAGCAGTACTTC,CAWSVPGTGGYEQYF
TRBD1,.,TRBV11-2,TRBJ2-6,TGTGCCAGCAGCTTAGGTACGAGGGGGCCTTACTCTGGGGCCAACGTCCTGACTTTC,CASSLGTRGPYSGANVLTF
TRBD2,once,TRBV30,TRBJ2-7,TGTGCCTGGAGTGGAGGGCGGGGGTCTGCCTACGAGCAGTACTTC,CAWSGGRGSAYEQYF
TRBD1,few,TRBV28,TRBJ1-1,TGTGCCAGCCTTGGACAGGGCTATGAAGCTTTCTTT,CASLGQGYEAFF
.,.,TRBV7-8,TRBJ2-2,TGTGCCAGCAGTACGTTCGGGGTACCAAACACCGGGGAGCTGTTTTTT,CASSTFGVPNTGELFF
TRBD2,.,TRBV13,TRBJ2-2,TGTGCCAGCAGCCTCGACCTGAGCGGGGGGAACACCGGGGAGCTGTTTTTT,CASSLDLSGGNTGELFF
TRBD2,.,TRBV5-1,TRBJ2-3,TGCGCCAGCAGCCCGGAGCGGGGGGGTAGCACAGATACGCAGTATTTT,CASSPERGGSTDTQYF
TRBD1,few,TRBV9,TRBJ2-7,TGTGCCAGCAGCGGAGGACAGGGGCGGTACGAGCAGTACTTC,CASSGGQGRYEQYF
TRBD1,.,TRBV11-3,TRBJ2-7,TGTGCCAGCAGCTTCCGACAGGGCACCTACGAGCAGTACTTC,CASSFRQGTYEQYF
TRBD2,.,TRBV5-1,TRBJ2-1,TGCGCCAGCAGCGCCACTAGCGGGGGGGCTATTGAGCAGTTCTTC,CASSATSGGAIEQFF
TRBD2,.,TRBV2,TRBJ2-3,TGTGCCAGCAGTCCCCAGGGACTAGCGGGGAGCACAGATACGCAGTATTTT,CASSPQGLAGSTDTQYF
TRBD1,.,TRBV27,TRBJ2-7,TGTGCCAGCACCCGGACAGGTGCCTACGAGCAGTACTTC,CASTRTGAYEQYF
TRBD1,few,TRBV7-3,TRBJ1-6,TGTGCCAGCAGGGGACAGGGGTTCAATTCACCCCTCCACTTT,CASRGQGFNSPLHF
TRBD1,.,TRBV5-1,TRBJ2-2,TGCGCCAGCAGCAACAGGGGGCGCGACACCGGGGAGCTGTTTTTT,CASSNRGRDTGELFF
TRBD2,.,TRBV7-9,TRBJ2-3,TGTGCCAGCATCCGGGGACTAGCGGGGGTCCCTAGCACAGATACGCAGTATTTT,CASIRGLAGVPSTDTQYF
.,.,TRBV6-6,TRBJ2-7,TGTGCCGGGGACATCTACGAGCAGTACTTC,CAGDIYEQYF
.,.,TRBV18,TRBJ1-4,TGTGCCAGCTCACATAGACAGGTGTTAAATGAAAAACTGTTTTTT,CASSHRQVLNEKLFF
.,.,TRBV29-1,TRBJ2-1,TGCAGCGTTGTGTTCGGGGATGAAAAGCAGTTCTTC,CSVVFGDEKQFF
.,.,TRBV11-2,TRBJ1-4,TGTGCCAGCAGGCTAGCTGGGGGGGGTGAAAAACTGTTTTTT,CASRLAGGGEKLFF
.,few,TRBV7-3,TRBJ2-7,TGTGCCAGCAGCCCAGGATTGCCCTCAGGGGCCTACGAGCAGTACTTC,CASSPGLPSGAYEQYF